This T cell receptor (beta chain) was recorded in a study of T cells after yellow fever vaccination. Study-wide findings and caveats: When the response was secondary, it was weaker but reached its peak faster, day 5 versus 15. The study noted that FACS-sorted repertoires could contain abundant clonotypes contaminating from the bulk population. Most primary-vaccination clones recurred post-booster (around 97% CD4, 88% CD8).

5'RACE template switching generated TCR cDNA, adding a universal primer site and UMIs. TCRdb reanalysed the 5' RACE reads using MiXCR and keeps one entry per CDR3 protein. The table lists nearly 550,000 distinct CDR3 sequences, approximately 21% of them singletons. Worth noting for this clonotype: Its matching antigen is unknown.

Trimming cost V 4 bases and J 4 bases, with 17 bases left between them. This CDR3 contains 16 residues. The germline V gene has CDR1 SGHRS and CDR2 YFSETQ. This TCR derives from a young man who received the YFV17D yellow fever vaccine. Sequenced here: PBMCs, sampled 15 days after the yellow fever booster vaccination. The V gene is TRBV5-1, the J gene TRBJ1-4, with D perhaps TRBD1 (5 bases). CDR3 protein: CASSMEAQGRNEKLFF. CDR3 DNA: TGCGCCAGCAGCATGGAGGCGCAGGGACGTAATGAAAAACTGTTTTTT.